This section outlines one T cell receptor (beta chain) sequence together with its context. The data are from a study of T cells in Graves' hyperthyroidism and ophthalmopathy. There are 14 residues in the CDR3. Deletions cut 0 bases from V and 8 bases from J, with 13 bases between. Germline values: CDR1 LGHDT, CDR2 YNNKEL (reference sequence). Using RNA transcripts as the source, TCR beta CDR3 regions were amplified. The primer set for the first-round RT-PCR of the TCR CDR3 was HTBI. TCRdb itself ran the multiplex PCR reads through MiXCR, one entry per CDR3 protein. The repertoire holds roughly 300,000 distinct CDR3 sequences, with 15% to 20% as singletons.

This TCR came from a woman aged 45-60 years with Graves' hyperthyroidism. Input material: blood. V and J are TRBV3-1 and TRBJ1-2; perhaps TRBD1 as D (5 bases). CDR3 in DNA: TGTGCCAGCAGCCAAGAAATGAGGGGCGCCGGCTACACCTTC. Residues: CASSQEMRGAGYTF.